A single sample is the source of the 20 T cell receptor beta chains below, sequenced in a study of PD-1 blockade in classical Hodgkin lymphoma. In every patient, relapse followed autologous stem cell transplantation, while exposure to brentuximab vedotin differed. Sequencing was performed with immunoSEQ multiplex PCR; in TCRdb, only in-frame clones are kept and a portion is missing. The profile shows around 21,000 clones, roughly 70% of them singletons. Sequences were derived from peripheral blood mononuclear cells (PBMCs), sampled at baseline. These receptor sequences come from a human donor with classical Hodgkin lymphoma.

V usage is TRBV9 and J usage is TRBJ2-7, with D maybe TRBD1 (6 bases). CDR3 size: 14 residues. The germline V and J ends were trimmed by 1 base and 5 bases, with 13 bases remaining between them. Germline V gives CDR1 SGDLS, CDR2 YYNGEE. CDR3: CASSVTGYPNEQYF. The CDR3 DNA reads TGTGCCAGCAGCGTAACAGGGTATCCTAACGAGCAGTACTTC.

The chain recombines TRBV5-8 with TRBJ2-3; no firm D call. The CDR3 has 17 residues. Germline V gene data show CDR1 as SGHTS and CDR2 as YDEGEE. The V end was cut by 0 bases, the J end by 1 base, with 15 bases between. The CDR3 reads CASSLGMNSLGTDTQYF. The CDR3 DNA sequence: TGTGCCAGCAGCTTGGGTATGAACAGTCTAGGCACAGATACGCAGTATTTT. Drawing the rest from reference TRBV5-8 and TRBJ2-3, the complete variable domain is EAGVTQSPTHLIKTRGQQATLRCSPISGHTSVYWYQQALGLGLQFLLWYDEGEERNRGNFPPRFSGRQFPNYSSELNVNALELEDSALYLCASSLGMNSLGTDTQYFGPGTRLTVL.

The chain uses TRBV7-9 and TRBJ1-1; 8 bases map to TRBD1. Germline trimming cut 6 bases from V and 5 bases from J; bases unmatched to any gene: 11. Germline V gene sequence: CDR1 SEHNR, CDR2 FQNEAQ (reference sequence). The CDR3 consists of 15 residues. The CDR3 DNA follows: TGTGCCAGCAGACCCCAGGGGGCTGGGGGGACTGAAGCTTTCTTT. This translates into CASRPQGAGGTEAFF.

The chain has TRBV4-2 and TRBJ2-2, with D unclear. The CDR3 has 15 amino acids. The V end was cut by 6 bases, the J end by 1 base, with 12 bases between. The germline gives CDR1 LGHNA, CDR2 YNFKEQ. This chain's CDR3 is CASSRGRWNTGELFF. As DNA, the CDR3 is TGTGCCAGCAGTCGTGGCAGATGGAACACCGGGGAGCTGTTTTTT.

By share, this clone counts as medium-sized. This sequence joins TRBV4-3 and TRBJ2-6; D may be TRBD1 (6 bases). V was clipped by 5 bases and J by 0 bases, with 14 bases between them. Germline CDR1 and CDR2: LGHNA and YSLEER. This CDR3 has 17 residues. The CDR3 DNA follows: TGCGCCAGCAGCTCGAGACAGGCCTACTCTGGGGCCAACGTCCTGACTTTC. Translating gives CASSSRQAYSGANVLTF.

The V and J genes are TRBV10-2 and TRBJ2-7; D call uncertain. CDR3 length: 13 residues. Per the germline V gene, CDR1 is WSHSY and CDR2 is SAAADI. Between the trimmed V and J ends, which lost 2 bases and 3 bases, there was a span of 8 bases. The CDR3 bases are TGCGCCAGCAGTGAGGGCAGATACTACGAGCAGTACTTC. Its protein product is CASSEGRYYEQYF.

The chain links TRBV7-8 to TRBJ1-6; a weak D match, TRBD1 (5 bases). CDR3 length: 18 residues. Trimming left V 1 base short and J 10 bases short, with 23 bases between. Germline CDR1 and CDR2: SGHVS and FQNEAQ. The CDR3 protein is CASSLVGRRTGGGSPLHF. CDR3 in DNA: TGTGCCAGCAGCTTAGTTGGCCGCAGGACCGGGGGAGGATCACCCCTCCACTTT.

The V call is TRBV5-4, the J call TRBJ2-7; tentative D call: TRBD2 (5 bases). The germline V and J ends were trimmed by 1 base and 5 bases, with 13 bases remaining between them. The CDR3 is 14 residues long. In germline, CDR1 is SGHNT, CDR2 YYREEE (reference sequence). CDR3 coding DNA: TGTGCCAGCAGCTTGTCTGCGCGGGTGGACGAGCAGTACTTC. Amino acid sequence: CASSLSARVDEQYF. Full variable domain (missing parts from reference TRBV5-4 and TRBJ2-7): ETGVTQSPTHLIKTRGQQVTLRCSSQSGHNTVSWYQQALGQGPQFIFQYYREEENGRGNFPPRFSGLQFPNYSSELNVNALELDDSALYLCASSLSARVDEQYFGPGTRLTVT.

The chain employs TRBV28 and TRBJ2-4; tentatively, D is TRBD1 (5 bases). CDR3 size: 15 residues. The V end was cut by 11 bases, the J end by 0 bases, with 17 bases between. CDR1 is MDHEN, CDR2 SYDVKM, per germline. The CDR3 reads CASKIQGSAKNIQYF. In DNA form, the CDR3 reads TGTGCCTCAAAAATCCAGGGCTCAGCCAAAAACATTCAGTACTTC.

The CDR3 nucleotides are TGTGCCAGCAGCTTAAGCAGGGCGACCTACGAGCAGTACTTC. Residues: CASSLSRATYEQYF. V gene TRBV7-3 combines with J gene TRBJ2-7, with D perhaps matching TRBD1 (5 bases). V was trimmed by 1 base and J by 2 bases, leaving 9 bases between them. This CDR3 region has 14 residues. CDR1 and CDR2 from the germline V gene are SGHTA and FQGTGA. Drawing the rest from reference TRBV7-3 and TRBJ2-7, the complete variable domain is GAGVSQTPSNKVTEKGKYVELRCDPISGHTALYWYRQSLGQGPEFLIYFQGTGAADDSGLPNDRFFAVRPEGSVSTLKIQRTERGDSAVYLCASSLSRATYEQYFGPGTRLTVT.

This chain joins TRBV28 and TRBJ2-5; D might be TRBD1 (7 bases). The J call may be mistaken, given a closer DNA end match to TRBJ2-7. Germline-derived CDR1 and CDR2 are MDHEN and SYDVKM. The CDR3 runs 14 residues. This CDR3 reads CASQGGGQIYEQYF. CDR3 in DNA: TGTGCCTCCCAGGGGGGAGGACAGATCTACGAGCAGTACTTC.

The gene calls are TRBV11-3 and TRBJ2-7, with 9 positions matching TRBD2. The length of the CDR3 is 16 residues. V dropped 0 bases and J dropped 5; count of bases not matched to a gene: 8. CDR1 is SGHNT and CDR2 is YENEEA in the germline V gene. For the CDR3, the DNA is TGTGCCAGCAGCTTAGATGGGCGGGAGGGCCGAGACGAGCAGTACTTC. Protein: CASSLDGREGRDEQYF.

V and J are TRBV4-1 and TRBJ1-4, with D unclear. The CDR3 runs 14 residues. CDR1 and CDR2 from the germline V gene are MGHRA and YSYEKL. V dropped 1 base and J dropped 7 bases, with 10 bases sitting between them. The CDR3 spells CASSQVLRAEKLFF. CDR3 sequence (DNA): TGCGCCAGCAGCCAAGTACTCCGGGCTGAAAAACTGTTTTTT.

This chain joins TRBV4-1 and TRBJ1-2; D is unresolved. The CDR3 contains 14 residues. Trimming removed 4 bases from V and 2 bases from J, with 11 bases in between. The V gene's germline CDR1 is MGHRA and CDR2 YSYEKL. The CDR3 loop is CASSPQGGNYGYTF. CDR3 nucleotides: TGCGCCAGCAGCCCGCAAGGAGGCAACTATGGCTACACCTTC.

This chain uses TRBV4-3 with TRBJ2-1; D unresolved. This CDR3 spans 14 amino acids. Per germline, CDR1 LGHNA and CDR2 YSLEER. V was trimmed by 3 bases and J by 8 bases, leaving 14 bases between them. The CDR3 coding sequence is TGCGCCAGCAGCCATCACTCCAAGGGTCATGAGCAGTTCTTC. It is translated as CASSHHSKGHEQFF.

J is TRBJ1-5 and V is TRBV7-2; D might be TRBD1 (5 bases). The ends were cut back, 5 bases at V and 7 bases at J, with 15 bases in the middle. The germline gives CDR1 SGHTA, CDR2 FQGNSA. The CDR3 extends over 14 amino acids. In DNA form, the CDR3 reads TGTGCCAGCAGCCGAGGGGAGGGAAGCCAGCCCCAGCATTTT. It is translated as CASSRGEGSQPQHF. The variable domain in full, completed from reference TRBV7-2 and TRBJ1-5, reads GAGVSQSPSNKVTEKGKDVELRCDPISGHTALYWYRQSLGQGLEFLIYFQGNSAPDKSGLPSDRFSAERTGGSVSTLTIQRTQQEDSAVYLCASSRGEGSQPQHFGDGTRLSIL.

The chain couples TRBV9 to TRBJ2-3; 7 bases map to TRBD2. The germline gives CDR1 SGDLS, CDR2 YYNGEE. The CDR3 is made up of 19 amino acids. With V trimmed by 2 bases and J by 0 bases, 15 bases remained unmatched. The CDR3 DNA follows: TGTGCCAGCAGCGTTGATCTAGGGTTGGGTAGCGGGAGCACAGATACGCAGTATTTT. This codes for CASSVDLGLGSGSTDTQYF. The whole variable domain, remainder taken from reference TRBV9 and TRBJ2-3, is DSGVTQTPKHLITATGQRVTLRCSPRSGDLSVYWYQQSLDQGLQFLIQYYNGEERAKGNILERFSAQQFPDLHSELNLSSLELGDSALYFCASSVDLGLGSGSTDTQYFGPGTRLTVL.

Notes on this clone: The sample carries other DNA sequences with the same CDR3. The rearrangement joins TRBV19 to TRBJ2-1, with TRBD2 matching 7 bases. The CDR3 has 15 amino acids. CDR1 is LNHDA, CDR2 SQIVND, per germline (reference sequence). Trimming at V came to 3 bases and at J to 2 bases, leaving 4 bases not matched to a gene. CDR3 sequence (DNA): TGTGCCAGTAGTATCGGGGCGGGGGCCTACAATGAGCAGTTCTTC. Encoded protein: CASSIGAGAYNEQFF. The variable domain in full, with the rest retrieved from reference TRBV19 and TRBJ2-1, is DGGITQSPKYLFRKEGQNVTLSCEQNLNHDAMYWYRQDPGQGLRLIYYSQIVNDFQKGDIAEGYSVSREKKESFPLTVTSAQKNPTAFYLCASSIGAGAYNEQFFGPGTRLTVL.

This chain connects TRBV7-9 to TRBJ1-6; no clear D gene. The CDR3 totals 18 residues. V lost 1 base to trimming and J lost 3 bases, with 16 bases between them. Germline V gives CDR1 SEHNR, CDR2 FQNEAQ (reference sequence). Here the CDR3 DNA reads TGTGCCAGCAGCTTAGTAGCCCGGGTTGGCGTCTATAATTCACCCCTCCACTTT. Its translation: CASSLVARVGVYNSPLHF. The whole variable domain, remainder taken from reference TRBV7-9 and TRBJ1-6, is DTGVSQNPRHKITKRGQNVTFRCDPISEHNRLYWYRQTLGQGPEFLTYFQNEAQLEKSRLLSDRFSAERPKGSFSTLEIQRTEQGDSAMYLCASSLVARVGVYNSPLHFGNGTRLTVT.

This chain links TRBV19 with TRBJ1-2; tentative D call: TRBD1 (5 bases). V lost 6 bases and J lost 10, with 12 bases in between. Looked up from germline, CDR1 is LNHDA and CDR2 is SQIVND (reference sequence). This CDR3 contains 11 residues. The CDR3, as DNA: TGTGCCAGTAGGACGACAGCGATCTACACCTTC. It encodes CASRTTAIYTF.